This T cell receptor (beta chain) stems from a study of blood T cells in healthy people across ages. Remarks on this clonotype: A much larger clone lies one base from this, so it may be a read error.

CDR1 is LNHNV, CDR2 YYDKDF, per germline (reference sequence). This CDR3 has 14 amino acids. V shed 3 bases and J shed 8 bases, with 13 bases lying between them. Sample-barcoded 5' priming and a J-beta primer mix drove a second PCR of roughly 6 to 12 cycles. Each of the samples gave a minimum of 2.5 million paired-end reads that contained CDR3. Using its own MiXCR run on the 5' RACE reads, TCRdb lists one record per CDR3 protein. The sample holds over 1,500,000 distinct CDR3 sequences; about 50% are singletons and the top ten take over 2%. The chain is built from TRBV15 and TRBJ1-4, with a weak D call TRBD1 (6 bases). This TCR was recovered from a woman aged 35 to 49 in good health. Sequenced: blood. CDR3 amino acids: CATSRDSGAEKLFF. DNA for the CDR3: TGTGCCACCAGCAGGGACAGTGGTGCGGAAAAACTGTTTTTT.